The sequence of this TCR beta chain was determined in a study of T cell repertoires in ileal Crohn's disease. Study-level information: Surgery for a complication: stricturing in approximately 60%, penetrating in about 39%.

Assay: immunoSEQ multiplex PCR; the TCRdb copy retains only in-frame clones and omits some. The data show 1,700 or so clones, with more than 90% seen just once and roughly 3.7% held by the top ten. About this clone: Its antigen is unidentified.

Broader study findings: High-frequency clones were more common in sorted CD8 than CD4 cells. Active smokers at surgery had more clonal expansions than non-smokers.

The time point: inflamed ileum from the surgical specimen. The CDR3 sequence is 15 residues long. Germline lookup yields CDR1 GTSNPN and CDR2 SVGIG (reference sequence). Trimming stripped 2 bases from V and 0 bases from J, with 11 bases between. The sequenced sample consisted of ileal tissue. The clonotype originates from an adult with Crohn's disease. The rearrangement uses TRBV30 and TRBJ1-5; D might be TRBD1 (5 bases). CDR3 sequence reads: CAWSPPGFSNQPQHF. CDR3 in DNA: TGTGCCTGGAGTCCCCCAGGGTTTAGCAATCAGCCCCAGCATTTT. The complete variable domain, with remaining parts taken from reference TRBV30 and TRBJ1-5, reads SQTIHQWPATLVQPVGSPLSLECTVEGTSNPNLYWYRQAAGRGLQLLFYSVGIGQISSEVPQNLSASRPQDRQFILSSKKLLLSDSGFYLCAWSPPGFSNQPQHFGDGTRLSIL.